The clone carrying this T cell receptor beta chain appeared many times. The antigen is unknown. For TCRbeta, the library was prepared with unique molecular identifiers. TCRdb reprocessed the PCR reads with MiXCR, giving one entry per CDR3 protein. The data contain 140,000 or so distinct CDR3 sequences, 7.5% to 9% of them singletons. The record originates from a study of T-cell reconstitution after alpha-beta-depleted transplantation in children. Study outcomes and limitations: Two months or so post-transplant, alpha-beta T cells reportedly derived from several hundred expanded graft clones. Once a year had passed after transplant, T-cell counts and diversity came mostly from newly produced T cells. At day 60, the high TCRbeta diversity found in some patients originated from recipient T cells and thymic progenitors that had survived.

Unmatched junction bases numbered 4, after V lost 0 bases and J lost 0 bases. Germline V gene data show CDR1 as SGHRS and CDR2 as YFSETQ. The CDR3 is 16 residues long. The sequence was collected from a female patient aged 2-10 years who had a stem cell transplant for congenital amegakaryocytic thrombocytopenia, so the T cells may come from the graft donor. The chain recombines TRBV5-1 with TRBJ1-1, with TRBD1 identical over 8 bases. The sample here was PBMCs, mostly from graft donor cells, taken 180 days after TCRalphabeta/CD19-depleted stem cell transplant. The CDR3 DNA reads as TGCGCCAGCAGCTTGGGGACAGGGTCAATGAACACTGAAGCTTTCTTT. This translates into CASSLGTGSMNTEAFF.